This T cell receptor beta chain derives from a study of regulatory T cells in long-lasting Graves disease (dated by TCRdb to the early 2020s). For the study in its entirety: Antithyroid drugs had been taken for less than 3 months by newly diagnosed Graves' disease patients. This study used TCR sequencing and RNA sequencing of peripheral blood to compare persistent Graves' disease patients against newly diagnosed Graves' disease patients. The study was registered as a clinical trial and conducted in China. A total of around 35 samples were covered by TCR sequencing, comprising approximately 13 persistent and about 20 newly diagnosed Graves' disease patients.

The paper's findings and limits, for the study overall: Compared with newly diagnosed patients, persistent Graves' disease patients had lower TCR Shannon entropy and fewer highly expanded clones, which suggests clonal expansion. The authors acknowledged the small sample size as a limitation that may reduce accuracy. TRBV28, TRBJ1-2 and TRBJ2-5 were preferentially used in persistent disease, while TRBV20-1 and TRBJ2-1 were favored in newly diagnosed disease. Because the primary lesion, thyroid tissue, could not be accessed, the study looked at peripheral blood alone. Sequencing and analysis were restricted to the TCR beta chain. Patients with persistent disease shared more public clonotypes (around 2,700) than newly diagnosed patients did (around 1,000).

Relative to germline, V is 7 bases shorter and J is 8 bases shorter, with 14 bases between their ends. The CDR3, cysteine through phenylalanine, is 13 amino acids long. Just the 39-base CDR3 DNA is kept, in frame starting at base 1. The germline V gene specifies MNHNS as CDR1 and SASEGT as CDR2. The time point label here, explained by the study, means: newly diagnosed GD, antithyroid drugs for less than 3 months. RNA was extracted from PBMCs in TRIzol for both TCR sequencing and RNA sequencing. Graves' disease was diagnosed according to American Thyroid Association guidelines. Patients were recruited from an endocrinology department in Xi'an, China. From each patient, around 9 milliliters of peripheral blood was collected into an EDTA anticoagulant tube. Ficoll Paque Plus density gradient separation was used to isolate PBMCs, and no further T cell sorting was done. An Agilent 2100 Bioanalyzer and agarose gel were used to check RNA quality, while a NanoDrop 2000 measured RNA concentration.

This clonotype was detected many times. Which antigen it targets is not known. It has no much larger one-base neighbor in the sample; base qualities were not kept. Library preparation employed multiplex PCR. Data came from an Illumina HiSeq 4000. iRepertoire HTBI primers and Arm-PCR amplification of CDR3 regions were used to construct TCR beta libraries. PCR products were gel purified before sequencing. In the paper's pipeline: Gene usage analysis of CDR3 amino acid clonotypes used the 50 to 70 TRBV and around 14 TRBJ segments found across samples. Filtered high-quality paired reads were merged into contigs using COPE and FqMerger. BLAST was used to align contigs to IMGT TRBV, TRBD and TRBJ reference genes, and CDR3 was defined according to IMGT. Clonotypes above 0.1% frequency were classified as highly expanded clones. Repertoire diversity was measured by Shannon entropy, and V-J evenness by the Gini coefficient. A clonotype found in more than one individual was treated as public. The public reads were quality trimmed at Q25 with fastp and then assembled into clones with MiXCR by TCRdb, keeping productive beta chains. CDR3 protein sequences are deduplicated, and each keeps its most common genes and DNA. The V and J calls reflect TCRdb's pipeline rather than the authors' work. Present in this sample are approximately 400,000 distinct CDR3 sequences, 15% to 17% of which were seen just once. 20% to 25% of the sample comes from the top ten.

The receptor chain draws on TRBV6-1 and TRBJ1-4; a confident D gene designation cannot be given. The starting material was peripheral blood mononuclear cells (PBMCs), obtained at new diagnosis, from a patient treated with antithyroid drugs. This TCR was recovered from a female donor with Graves disease. This receptor carries the CDR3 CASTRTAGEKLFF. The DNA sequence follows: TGTGCCAGCACCCGGACGGCGGGGGAAAAACTGTTTTTT.